The clone carrying this T cell receptor beta chain was seen a few times. As yet, its antigen is unknown. This sample stems from a study of blood T cells in healthy people across ages. Then a second PCR, running about 6 to 12 cycles, was carried out with a sample-barcoded 5' primer and a J-beta primer mix. TCRdb re-called the 5' RACE reads through MiXCR, storing one row per CDR3 protein. The sample yields 1.5 million to 2 million distinct CDR3 sequences, approximately 30% seen once. Collection of 9 to 10 milliliters of peripheral blood was performed for each donor. Overall study results and limits: Naive T cell percentage by flow cytometry tracked strongly with beta diversity. While age rose, TCR beta diversity per million T cells dropped in a roughly linear way.

The germline V gene encodes CDR1 LNHDA and CDR2 SQIVND (reference sequence). This CDR3 region has 15 residues. The ends were cut back, 4 bases at V and 2 bases at J, with 14 bases in the middle. The sequence came from a woman aged 30 to 39 in good health. The chain has TRBV19 and TRBJ2-5; D unresolved. The sequenced sample was blood. DNA for the CDR3: TGTGCCAGTAGTACCCCCGGAGAGCTGCAAGAGACCCAGTACTTC. Translating it yields CASSTPGELQETQYF. Supplemented by reference TRBV19 and TRBJ2-5, the full variable domain reads DGGITQSPKYLFRKEGQNVTLSCEQNLNHDAMYWYRQDPGQGLRLIYYSQIVNDFQKGDIAEGYSVSREKKESFPLTVTSAQKNPTAFYLCASSTPGELQETQYFGPGTRLLVL.